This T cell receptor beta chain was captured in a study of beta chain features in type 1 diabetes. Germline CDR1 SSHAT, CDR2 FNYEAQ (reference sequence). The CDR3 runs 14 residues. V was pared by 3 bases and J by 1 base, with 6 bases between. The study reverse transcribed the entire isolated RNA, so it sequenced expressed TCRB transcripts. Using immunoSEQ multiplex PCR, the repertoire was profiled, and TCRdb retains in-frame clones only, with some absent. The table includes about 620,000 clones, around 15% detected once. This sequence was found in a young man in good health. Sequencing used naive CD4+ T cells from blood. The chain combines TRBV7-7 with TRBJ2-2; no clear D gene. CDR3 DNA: TGTGCCAGCAGCTTTAGCAGGAACACCGGGGAGCTGTTTTTT. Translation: CASSFSRNTGELFF. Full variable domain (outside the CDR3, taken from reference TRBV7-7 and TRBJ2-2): GAGVSQSPRYKVTKRGQDVTLRCDPISSHATLYWYQQALGQGPEFLTYFNYEAQPDKSGLPSDRFSAERPEGSISTLTIQRTEQRDSAMYRCASSFSRNTGELFFGEGSRLTVL.